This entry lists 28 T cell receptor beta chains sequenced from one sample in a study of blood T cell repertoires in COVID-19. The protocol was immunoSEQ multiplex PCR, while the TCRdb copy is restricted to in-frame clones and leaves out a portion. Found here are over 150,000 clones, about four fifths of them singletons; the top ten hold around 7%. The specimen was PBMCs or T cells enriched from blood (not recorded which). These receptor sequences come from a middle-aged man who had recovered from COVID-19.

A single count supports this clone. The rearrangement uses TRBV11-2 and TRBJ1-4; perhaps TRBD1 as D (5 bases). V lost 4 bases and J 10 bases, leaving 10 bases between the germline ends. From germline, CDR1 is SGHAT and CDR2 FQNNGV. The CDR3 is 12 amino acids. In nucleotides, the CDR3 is TGTGCCAGCAGCTCGACGCAGGGAAAACTGTTTTTT. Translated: CASSSTQGKLFF.

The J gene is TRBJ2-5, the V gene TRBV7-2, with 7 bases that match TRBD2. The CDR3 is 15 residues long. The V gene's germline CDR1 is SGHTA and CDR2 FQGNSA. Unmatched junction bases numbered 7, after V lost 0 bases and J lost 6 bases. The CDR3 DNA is TGTGCCAGCAGCTTAGCGGGCCGAGCGGGGAAGACCCAGTACTTC. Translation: CASSLAGRAGKTQYF.

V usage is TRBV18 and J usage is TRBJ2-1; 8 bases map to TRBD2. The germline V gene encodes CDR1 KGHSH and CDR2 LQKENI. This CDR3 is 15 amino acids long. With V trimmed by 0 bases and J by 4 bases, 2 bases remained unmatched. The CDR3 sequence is CASSPPTSGYNEQFF. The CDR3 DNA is TGTGCCAGCTCACCACCCACTAGCGGTTACAATGAGCAGTTCTTC.

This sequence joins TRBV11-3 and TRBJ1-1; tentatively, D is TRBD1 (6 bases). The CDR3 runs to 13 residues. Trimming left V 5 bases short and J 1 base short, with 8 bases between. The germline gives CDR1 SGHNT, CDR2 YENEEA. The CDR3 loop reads CASSVDRNTEAFF. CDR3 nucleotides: TGTGCCAGCAGCGTGGACAGGAACACTGAAGCTTTCTTT.

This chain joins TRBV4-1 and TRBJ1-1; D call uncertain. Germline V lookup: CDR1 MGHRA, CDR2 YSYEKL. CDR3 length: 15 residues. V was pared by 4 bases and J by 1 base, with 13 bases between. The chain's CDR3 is CASSRYTAENTEAFF. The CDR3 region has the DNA TGCGCCAGCAGCCGATATACTGCGGAGAACACTGAAGCTTTCTTT.

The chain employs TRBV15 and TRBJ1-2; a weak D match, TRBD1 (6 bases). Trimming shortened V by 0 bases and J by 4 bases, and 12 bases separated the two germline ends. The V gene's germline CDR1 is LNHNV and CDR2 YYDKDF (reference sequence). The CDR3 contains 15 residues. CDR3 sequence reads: CATSREQGQFYGYTF. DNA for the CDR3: TGTGCCACCAGCAGAGAGCAGGGACAATTCTATGGCTACACCTTC.

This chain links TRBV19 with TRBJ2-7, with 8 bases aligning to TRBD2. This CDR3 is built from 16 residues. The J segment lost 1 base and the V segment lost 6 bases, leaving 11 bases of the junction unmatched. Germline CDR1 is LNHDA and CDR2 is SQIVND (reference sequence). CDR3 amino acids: CASSPGGGSWSYEQYF. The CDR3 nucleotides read TGTGCCAGTAGCCCGGGGGGGGGAAGTTGGTCCTACGAGCAGTACTTC.

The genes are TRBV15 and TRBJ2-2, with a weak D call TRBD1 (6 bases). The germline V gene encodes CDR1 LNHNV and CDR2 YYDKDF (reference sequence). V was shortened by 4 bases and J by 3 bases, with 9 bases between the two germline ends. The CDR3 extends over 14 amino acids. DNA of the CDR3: TGTGCCACCAGCACGGACAGCTACACCGGGGAGCTGTTTTTT. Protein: CATSTDSYTGELFF. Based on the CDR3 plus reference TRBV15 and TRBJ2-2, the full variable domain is DAMVIQNPRYQVTQFGKPVTLSCSQTLNHNVMYWYQQKSSQAPKLLFHYYDKDFNNEADTPDNFQSRRPNTSFCFLDIRSPGLGDTAMYLCATSTDSYTGELFFGEGSRLTVL.

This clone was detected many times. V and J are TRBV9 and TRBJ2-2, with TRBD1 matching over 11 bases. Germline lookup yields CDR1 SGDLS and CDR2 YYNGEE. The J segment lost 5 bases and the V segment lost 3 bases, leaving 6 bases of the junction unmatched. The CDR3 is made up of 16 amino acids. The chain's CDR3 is CASSARDRGVTGELFF. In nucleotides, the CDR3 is TGTGCCAGCAGCGCCCGGGACAGGGGGGTGACCGGGGAGCTGTTTTTT.

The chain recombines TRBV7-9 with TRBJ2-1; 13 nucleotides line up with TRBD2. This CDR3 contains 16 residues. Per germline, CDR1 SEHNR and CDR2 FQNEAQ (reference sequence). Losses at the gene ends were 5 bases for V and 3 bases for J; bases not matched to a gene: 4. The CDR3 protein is CASSKLAGGIYNEQFF. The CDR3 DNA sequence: TGTGCCAGCAGCAAACTAGCGGGGGGGATCTACAATGAGCAGTTCTTC.

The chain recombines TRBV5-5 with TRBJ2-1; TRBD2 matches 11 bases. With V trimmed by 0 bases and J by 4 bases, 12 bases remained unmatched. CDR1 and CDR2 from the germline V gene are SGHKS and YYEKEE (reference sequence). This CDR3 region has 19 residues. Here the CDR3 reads CASSLAHSALAGEYNEQFF. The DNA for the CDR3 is TGTGCCAGCAGCTTGGCCCACAGCGCACTAGCGGGGGAATACAATGAGCAGTTCTTC.

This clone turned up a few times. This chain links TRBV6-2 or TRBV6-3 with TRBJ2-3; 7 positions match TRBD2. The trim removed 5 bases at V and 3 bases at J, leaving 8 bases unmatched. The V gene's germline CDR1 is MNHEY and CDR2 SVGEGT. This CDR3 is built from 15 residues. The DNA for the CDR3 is TGTGCCAGCAGTGCGCAGCGGGGAAATACAGATACGCAGTATTTT. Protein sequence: CASSAQRGNTDTQYF.

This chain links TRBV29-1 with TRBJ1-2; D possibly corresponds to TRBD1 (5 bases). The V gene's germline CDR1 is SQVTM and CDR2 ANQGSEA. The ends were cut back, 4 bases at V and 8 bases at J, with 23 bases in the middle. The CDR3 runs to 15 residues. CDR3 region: CSVVPWAGQGEGYTF. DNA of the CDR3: TGCAGCGTTGTCCCCTGGGCAGGACAAGGTGAAGGCTACACCTTC.

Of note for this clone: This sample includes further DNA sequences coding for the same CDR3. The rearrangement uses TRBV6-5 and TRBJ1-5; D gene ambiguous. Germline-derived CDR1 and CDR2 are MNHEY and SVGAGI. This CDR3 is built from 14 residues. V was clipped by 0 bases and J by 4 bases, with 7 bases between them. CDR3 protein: CASSYSSGNQPQHF. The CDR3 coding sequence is TGTGCCAGCAGTTACTCCTCGGGGAATCAGCCCCAGCATTTT.

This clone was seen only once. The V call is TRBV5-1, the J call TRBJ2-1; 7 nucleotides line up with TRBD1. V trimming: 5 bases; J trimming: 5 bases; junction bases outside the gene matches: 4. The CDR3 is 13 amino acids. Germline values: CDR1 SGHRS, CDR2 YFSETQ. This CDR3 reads CASRTGLDNEQFF. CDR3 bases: TGCGCCAGCAGGACAGGGCTGGACAATGAGCAGTTCTTC.

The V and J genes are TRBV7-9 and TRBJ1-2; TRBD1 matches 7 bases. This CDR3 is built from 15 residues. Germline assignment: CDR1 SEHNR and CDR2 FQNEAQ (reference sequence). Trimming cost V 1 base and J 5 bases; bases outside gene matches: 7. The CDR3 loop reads CASSLEEGAEYGYTF. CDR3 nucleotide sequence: TGTGCCAGCAGCTTAGAGGAGGGGGCAGAATATGGCTACACCTTC.

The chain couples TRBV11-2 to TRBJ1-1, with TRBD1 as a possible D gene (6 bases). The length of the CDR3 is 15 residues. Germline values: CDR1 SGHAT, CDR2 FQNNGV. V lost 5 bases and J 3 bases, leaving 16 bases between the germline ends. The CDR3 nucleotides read TGTGCCAGCAGCCCGCCGGGACATCCGCACACTGAAGCTTTCTTT. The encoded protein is CASSPPGHPHTEAFF.

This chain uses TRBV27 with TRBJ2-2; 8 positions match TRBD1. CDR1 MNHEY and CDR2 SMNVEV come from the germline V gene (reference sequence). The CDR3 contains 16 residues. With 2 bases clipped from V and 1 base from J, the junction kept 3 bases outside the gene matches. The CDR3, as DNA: TGTGCCAGCAGTTTAGGGACAGGCCTGAACACCGGGGAGCTGTTTTTT. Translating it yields CASSLGTGLNTGELFF.

CDR3 residues: CASRMGHWGNQPQHF. In DNA, the CDR3 is TGTGCCAGCAGAATGGGACACTGGGGCAATCAGCCCCAGCATTTT. The rearrangement joins TRBV6-6 to TRBJ1-5; maybe TRBD1 (6 bases). The CDR3 is 15 residues long. Germline V gene lookup returns CDR1 MNHNY and CDR2 SVGAGI (reference sequence). Trimming stripped 6 bases from V and 2 bases from J, with 14 bases between.

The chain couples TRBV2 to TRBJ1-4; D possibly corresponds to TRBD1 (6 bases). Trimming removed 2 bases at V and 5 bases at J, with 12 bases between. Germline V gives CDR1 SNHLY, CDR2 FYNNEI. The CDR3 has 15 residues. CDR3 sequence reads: CASSERTVVNEKLFF. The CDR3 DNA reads TGTGCCAGCAGTGAAAGGACAGTGGTAAATGAAAAACTGTTTTTT.

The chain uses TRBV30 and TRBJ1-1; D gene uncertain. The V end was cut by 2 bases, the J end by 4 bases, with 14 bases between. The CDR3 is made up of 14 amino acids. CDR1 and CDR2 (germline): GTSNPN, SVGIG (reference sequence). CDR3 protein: CAWSLGGSGTEAFF. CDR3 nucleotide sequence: TGTGCCTGGAGTCTAGGAGGGTCTGGCACTGAAGCTTTCTTT.

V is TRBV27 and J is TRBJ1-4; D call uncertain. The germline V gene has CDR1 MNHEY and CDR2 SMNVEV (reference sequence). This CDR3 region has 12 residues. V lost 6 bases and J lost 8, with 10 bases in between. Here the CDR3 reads CASSSREEKLFF. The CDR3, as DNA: TGTGCCAGCAGCTCTAGAGAAGAAAAACTGTTTTTT.

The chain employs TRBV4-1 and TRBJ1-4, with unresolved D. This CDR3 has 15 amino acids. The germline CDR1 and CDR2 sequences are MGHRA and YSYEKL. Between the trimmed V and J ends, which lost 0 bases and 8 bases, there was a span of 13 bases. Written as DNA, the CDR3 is TGCGCCAGCAGCCAAGATCCGATAGCGCGGGAAAAACTGTTTTTT. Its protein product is CASSQDPIAREKLFF.

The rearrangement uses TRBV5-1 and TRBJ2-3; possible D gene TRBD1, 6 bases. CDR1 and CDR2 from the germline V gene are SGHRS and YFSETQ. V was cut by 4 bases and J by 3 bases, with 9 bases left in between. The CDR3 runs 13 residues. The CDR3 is CASSIGTTDTQYF. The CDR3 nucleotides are TGCGCCAGCAGCATAGGGACAACAGATACGCAGTATTTT. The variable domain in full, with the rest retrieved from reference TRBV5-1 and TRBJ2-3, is KAGVTQTPRYLIKTRGQQVTLSCSPISGHRSVSWYQQTPGQGLQFLFEYFSETQRNKGNFPGRFSGRQFSNSRSEMNVSTLELGDSALYLCASSIGTTDTQYFGPGTRLTVL.

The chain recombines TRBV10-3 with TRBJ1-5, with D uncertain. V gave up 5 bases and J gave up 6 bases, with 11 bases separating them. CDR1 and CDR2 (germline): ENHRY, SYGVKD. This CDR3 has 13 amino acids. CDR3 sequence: CAISTAGSQPQHF. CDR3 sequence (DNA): TGTGCCATCAGTACGGCAGGTAGTCAGCCCCAGCATTTT.

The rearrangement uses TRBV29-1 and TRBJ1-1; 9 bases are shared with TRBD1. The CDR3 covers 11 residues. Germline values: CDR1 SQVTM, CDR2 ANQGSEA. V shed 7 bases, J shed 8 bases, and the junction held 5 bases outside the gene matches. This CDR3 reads CSAGTGPEAFF. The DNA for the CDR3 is TGCAGCGCCGGGACAGGGCCCGAAGCTTTCTTT.

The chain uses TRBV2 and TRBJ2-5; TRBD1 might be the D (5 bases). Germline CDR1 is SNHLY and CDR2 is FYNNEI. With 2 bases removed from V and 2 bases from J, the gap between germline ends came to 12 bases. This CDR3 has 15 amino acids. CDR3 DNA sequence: TGTGCCAGCAGTGAAAGGTTGGCAGGGCAAGAGACCCAGTACTTC. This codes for CASSERLAGQETQYF.

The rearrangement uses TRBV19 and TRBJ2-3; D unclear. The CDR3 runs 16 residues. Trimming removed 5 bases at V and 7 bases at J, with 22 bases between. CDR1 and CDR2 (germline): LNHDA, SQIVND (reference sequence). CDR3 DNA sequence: TGTGCCAGTAGTCCTGCTTGGGTGGTGGCACAGAATACGCAGTATTTT. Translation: CASSPAWVVAQNTQYF.